This T cell receptor (beta chain) was recorded in a study of blood T cell repertoires in COVID-19. Study background: Sites across the United States, Italy and Spain contributed samples from acute and convalescent COVID-19.

Method: immunoSEQ multiplex PCR; TCRdb's copy keeps in-frame clones and lacks some. The sample consists of roughly 24,000 clones, approximately 94% of them appearing once. The CDR3 extends over 11 amino acids. CDR1 is MNHEY, CDR2 SVGEGT, per germline. The V gene lost 0 bases and the J gene lost 14 bases, with 7 bases spanning the gap. Input material: peripheral blood. The source is a human donor in a cohort sampled during active COVID-19. V gene TRBV6-2 or TRBV6-3 combines with J gene TRBJ1-4; no definite D call. The CDR3 reads CASSYSHELFF. The DNA for the CDR3 is TGTGCCAGCAGTTACTCTCATGAGCTGTTTTTT.